These 8 T cell receptor beta chains came from one sample sequenced in a study of technical replicates of blood from a handful of donors. Data came from immunoSEQ multiplex PCR; TCRdb stores just in-frame clones and leaves some out. The profile covers about 93,000 clones, with 95% appearing a single time and roughly 0.28% taken by the ten largest. The specimen sequenced was T cells isolated from PBMCs. These receptor sequences come from a human donor in good health.

This clone came up once. This chain connects TRBV5-1 to TRBJ2-3; TRBD2 aligns across 7 bases. With V trimmed by 1 base and J by 3 bases, 11 bases remained unmatched. From germline, CDR1 is SGHRS and CDR2 YFSETQ. The CDR3 runs 17 residues. The CDR3 DNA sequence: TGCGCCAGCAGCTTGAAGAGTGGGCAGGGAGGGACAGATACGCAGTATTTT. It encodes CASSLKSGQGGTDTQYF.

This CDR3 reads CASRPPGLVIDEQFF. CDR3 nucleotides: TGCGCCAGCAGGCCCCCGGGACTAGTCATCGATGAGCAGTTCTTC. The chain joins TRBV5-1 to TRBJ2-1, with 8 bases lining up with TRBD2. The CDR3 spans 15 residues. J gave up 8 bases and V 5 bases, and 12 bases lay outside the gene matches. Germline CDR1 and CDR2: SGHRS and YFSETQ.

The chain combines TRBV6-1 with TRBJ1-1; no clear D. The CDR3 length is 12 residues. Germline assignment: CDR1 MNHNS and CDR2 SASEGT. V was clipped by 5 bases and J by 5 bases, with 9 bases between them. The CDR3 coding sequence is TGTGCCAGCAGTCTGCGGGTGACTGAAGCTTTCTTT. This gives the protein CASSLRVTEAFF.

The CDR3 nucleotides are TGCGCCAGCAGCTGGACAGGGGGTTCTAATGAAAAACTGTTTTTT. Translating gives CASSWTGGSNEKLFF. The chain has TRBV5-1 and TRBJ1-4; TRBD1 aligns across 10 bases. This CDR3 has 15 residues. J was trimmed by 3 bases and V by 3 bases; bases with no gene match: 2. Germline CDR1 reads SGHRS; CDR2 reads YFSETQ.

V and J are TRBV2 and TRBJ2-3; 10 bases line up with TRBD1. The J segment lost 2 bases and the V segment lost 6 bases, leaving 8 bases of the junction unmatched. This CDR3 comprises 16 residues. Germline lookup yields CDR1 SNHLY and CDR2 FYNNEI. CDR3 DNA sequence: TGTGCCAGCAGCCTTAGCGGGACAGGGGACACAGATACGCAGTATTTT. Encoded protein: CASSLSGTGDTDTQYF. Together with reference TRBV2 and TRBJ2-3, the CDR3 gives the full variable domain: EPEVTQTPSHQVTQMGQEVILRCVPISNHLYFYWYRQILGQKVEFLVSFYNNEISEKSEIFDDQFSVERPDGSNFTLKIRSTKLEDSAMYFCASSLSGTGDTDTQYFGPGTRLTVL.

The rearrangement links TRBV5-1 to TRBJ1-1; weak D call: TRBD1 (5 bases). The CDR3 is 15 residues long. CDR1 and CDR2 (germline): SGHRS, YFSETQ. Trimming removed 1 base from V and 0 bases from J, with 10 bases in between. The CDR3 loop reads CASSLMGPMNTEAFF. CDR3 nucleotides: TGCGCCAGCAGCTTGATGGGGCCCATGAACACTGAAGCTTTCTTT.

Here the CDR3 DNA reads TGTGCCAGCAGTTTACAACAGGGGCGCCAGCCCCAGCATTTT. This codes for CASSLQQGRQPQHF. The chain employs TRBV28 and TRBJ1-5; TRBD1 agrees at 7 bases. The CDR3 has 14 amino acids. The germline CDR1 and CDR2 sequences are MDHEN and SYDVKM. The V segment lost 2 bases and the J segment 7 bases; nucleotides outside the gene matches: 5.

J is TRBJ1-1 and V is TRBV13; 10 bases are a match to TRBD1. The CDR3 sequence is 16 residues long. V trimming: 5 bases; J trimming: 10 bases; junction bases outside the gene matches: 16. Per the germline V gene, CDR1 is PRHDT and CDR2 is FYEKMQ (reference sequence). CDR3 DNA: TGTGCCAGCAGCCGTCGGCTCGAGACAGGGGGCAGGGGAGCTTTCTTT. This codes for CASSRRLETGGRGAFF.